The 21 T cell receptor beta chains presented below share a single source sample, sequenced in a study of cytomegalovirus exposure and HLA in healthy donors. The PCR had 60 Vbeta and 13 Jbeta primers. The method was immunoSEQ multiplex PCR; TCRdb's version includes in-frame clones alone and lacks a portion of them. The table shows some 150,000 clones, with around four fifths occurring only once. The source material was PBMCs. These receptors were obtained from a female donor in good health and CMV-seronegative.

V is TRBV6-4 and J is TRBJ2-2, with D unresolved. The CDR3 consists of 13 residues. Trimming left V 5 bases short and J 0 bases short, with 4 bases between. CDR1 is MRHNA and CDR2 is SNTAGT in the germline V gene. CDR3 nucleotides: TGTGCCAGCAGTCTAGCGAACACCGGGGAGCTGTTTTTT. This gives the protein CASSLANTGELFF.

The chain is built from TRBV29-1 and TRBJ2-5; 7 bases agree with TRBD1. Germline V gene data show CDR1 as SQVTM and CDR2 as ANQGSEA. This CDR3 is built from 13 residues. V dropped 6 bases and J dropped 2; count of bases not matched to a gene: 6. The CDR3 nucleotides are TGCAGCGTGAGGGACAGTCCTCAAGAGACCCAGTACTTC. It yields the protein CSVRDSPQETQYF. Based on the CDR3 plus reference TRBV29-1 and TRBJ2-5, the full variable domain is SAVISQKPSRDICQRGTSLTIQCQVDSQVTMMFWYRQQPGQSLTLIATANQGSEATYESGFVIDKFPISRPNLTFSTLTVSNMSPEDSSIYLCSVRDSPQETQYFGPGTRLLVL.

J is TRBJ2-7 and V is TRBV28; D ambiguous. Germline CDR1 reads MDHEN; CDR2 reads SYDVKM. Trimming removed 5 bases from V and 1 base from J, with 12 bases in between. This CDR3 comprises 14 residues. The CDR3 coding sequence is TGTGCCAGCAGTACCCCGCCAGGATCCTACGAGCAGTACTTC. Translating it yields CASSTPPGSYEQYF.

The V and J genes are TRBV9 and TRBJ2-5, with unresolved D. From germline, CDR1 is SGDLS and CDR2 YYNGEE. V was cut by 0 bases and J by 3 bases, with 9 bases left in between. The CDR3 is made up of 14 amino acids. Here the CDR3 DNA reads TGTGCCAGCAGCGTAGACCTGGCAGAAGAGACCCAGTACTTC. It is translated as CASSVDLAEETQYF.

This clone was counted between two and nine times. DNA for the CDR3: TGCGCCAGCAGCCAGAGTGACGAGCAGTACTTC. It specifies CASSQSDEQYF. The chain employs TRBV4-1 and TRBJ2-7; the D is unclear. V gave up 3 bases and J gave up 5 bases, with 5 bases separating them. This CDR3 region has 11 residues. Germline CDR1 is MGHRA and CDR2 is YSYEKL.

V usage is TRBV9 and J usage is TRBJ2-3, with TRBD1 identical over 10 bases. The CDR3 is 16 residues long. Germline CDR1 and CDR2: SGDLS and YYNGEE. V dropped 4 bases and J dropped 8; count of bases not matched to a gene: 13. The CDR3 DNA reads TGTGCCAGCAGCCCGCGCGGGACAGGGGCTTCTGCTACGCAGTATTTT. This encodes CASSPRGTGASATQYF.

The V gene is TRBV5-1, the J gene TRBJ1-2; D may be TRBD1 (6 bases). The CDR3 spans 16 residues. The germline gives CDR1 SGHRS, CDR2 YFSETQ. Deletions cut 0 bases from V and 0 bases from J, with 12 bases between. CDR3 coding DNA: TGCGCCAGCAGCTTGGCCCCTCGACAGGCTAACTATGGCTACACCTTC. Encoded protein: CASSLAPRQANYGYTF.

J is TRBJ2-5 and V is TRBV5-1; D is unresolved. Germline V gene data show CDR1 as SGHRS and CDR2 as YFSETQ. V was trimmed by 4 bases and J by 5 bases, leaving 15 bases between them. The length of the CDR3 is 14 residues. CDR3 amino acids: CASSLGDMVETQYF. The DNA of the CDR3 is TGCGCCAGCAGCCTTGGCGACATGGTGGAGACCCAGTACTTC.

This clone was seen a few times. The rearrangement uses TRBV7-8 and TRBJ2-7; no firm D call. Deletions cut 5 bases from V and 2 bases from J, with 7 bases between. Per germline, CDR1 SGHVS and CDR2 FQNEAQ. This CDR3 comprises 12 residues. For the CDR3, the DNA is TGTGCCAGCAGCCTATCCCCCTACGAGCAGTACTTC. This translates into CASSLSPYEQYF.

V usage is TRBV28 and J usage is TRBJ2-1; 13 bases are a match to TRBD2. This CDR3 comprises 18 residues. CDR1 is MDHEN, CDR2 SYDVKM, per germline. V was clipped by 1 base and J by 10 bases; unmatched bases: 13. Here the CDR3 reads CASSLYLGTSGILREQFF. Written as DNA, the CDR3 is TGTGCCAGCAGTTTATATCTAGGGACTAGCGGGATATTACGCGAGCAGTTCTTC.

CDR3 residues: CASSYSMGLEQYF. The CDR3 DNA reads TGTGCCAGCAGTTACTCGATGGGACTCGAGCAGTACTTC. The chain has TRBV6-5 and TRBJ2-7, with D tentatively TRBD2 (6 bases). The length of the CDR3 is 13 residues. V was clipped by 0 bases and J by 6 bases, with 9 bases between them. Germline lookup yields CDR1 MNHEY and CDR2 SVGAGI.

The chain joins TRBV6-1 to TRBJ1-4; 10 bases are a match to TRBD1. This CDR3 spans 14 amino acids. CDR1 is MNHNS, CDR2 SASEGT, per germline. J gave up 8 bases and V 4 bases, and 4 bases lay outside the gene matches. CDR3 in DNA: TGTGCCAGCAGTGTGACAGGGGGCCTAGAAAAACTGTTTTTT. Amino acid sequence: CASSVTGGLEKLFF.

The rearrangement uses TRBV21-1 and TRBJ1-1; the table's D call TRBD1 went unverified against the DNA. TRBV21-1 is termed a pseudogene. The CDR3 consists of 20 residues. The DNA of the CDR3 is TGTGCCAGCAGGACCCTAAGGGGAAGGAACGCAAGCTGCACGAACACTGAAGCTTTCTTT. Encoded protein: CASRTLRGRNASCTNTEAFF.

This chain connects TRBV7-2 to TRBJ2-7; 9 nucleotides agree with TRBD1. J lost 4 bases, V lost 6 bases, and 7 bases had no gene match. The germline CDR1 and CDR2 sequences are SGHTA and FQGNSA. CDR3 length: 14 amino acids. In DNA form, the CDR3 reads TGTGCCAGCAGAAAACAGGGGGCTAAGTACGAGCAGTACTTC. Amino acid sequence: CASRKQGAKYEQYF.

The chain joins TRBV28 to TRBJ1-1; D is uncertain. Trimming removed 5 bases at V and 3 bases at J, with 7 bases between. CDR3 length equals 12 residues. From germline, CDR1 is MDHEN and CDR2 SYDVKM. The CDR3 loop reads CASSPRDTEAFF. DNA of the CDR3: TGTGCCAGCAGTCCCCGGGACACTGAAGCTTTCTTT.

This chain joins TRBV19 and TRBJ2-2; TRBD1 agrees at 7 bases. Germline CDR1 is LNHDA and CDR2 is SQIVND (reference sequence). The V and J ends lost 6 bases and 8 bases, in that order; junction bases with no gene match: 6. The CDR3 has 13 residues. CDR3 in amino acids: CASREQGIGELFF. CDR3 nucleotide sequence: TGTGCCAGTAGGGAACAGGGGATAGGGGAGCTGTTTTTT.

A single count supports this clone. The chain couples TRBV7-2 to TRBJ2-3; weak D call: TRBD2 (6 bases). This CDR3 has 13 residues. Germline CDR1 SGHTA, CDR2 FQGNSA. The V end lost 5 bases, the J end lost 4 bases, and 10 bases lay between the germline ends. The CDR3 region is CASSRASADTQYF. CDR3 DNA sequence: TGTGCCAGCAGCCGCGCTAGCGCAGATACGCAGTATTTT.

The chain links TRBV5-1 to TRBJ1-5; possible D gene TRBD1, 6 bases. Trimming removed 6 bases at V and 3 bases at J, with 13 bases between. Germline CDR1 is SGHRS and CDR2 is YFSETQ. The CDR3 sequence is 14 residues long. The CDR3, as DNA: TGCGCCAGCACCGAGGGGGGGGCCAATCAGCCCCAGCATTTT. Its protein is CASTEGGANQPQHF.

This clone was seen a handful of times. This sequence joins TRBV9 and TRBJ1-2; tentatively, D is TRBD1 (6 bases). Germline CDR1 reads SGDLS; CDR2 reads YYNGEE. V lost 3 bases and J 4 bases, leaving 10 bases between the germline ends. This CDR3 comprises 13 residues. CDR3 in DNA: TGTGCCAGCAGCGAGGACAGCGGCTATGGCTACACCTTC. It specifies CASSEDSGYGYTF.

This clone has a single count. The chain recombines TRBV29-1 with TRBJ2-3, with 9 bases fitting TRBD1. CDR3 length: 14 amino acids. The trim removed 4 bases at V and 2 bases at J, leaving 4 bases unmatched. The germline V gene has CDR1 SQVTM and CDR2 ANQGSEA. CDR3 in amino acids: CSVGQGEYTDTQYF. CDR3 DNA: TGCAGCGTTGGACAGGGGGAATACACAGATACGCAGTATTTT.

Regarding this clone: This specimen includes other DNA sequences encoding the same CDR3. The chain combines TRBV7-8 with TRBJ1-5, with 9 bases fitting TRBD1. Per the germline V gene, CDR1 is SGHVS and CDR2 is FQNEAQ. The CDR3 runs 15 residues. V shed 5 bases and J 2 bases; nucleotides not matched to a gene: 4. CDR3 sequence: CASSPRDRGNQPQHF. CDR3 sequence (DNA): TGTGCCAGCAGCCCCCGGGACAGGGGCAATCAGCCCCAGCATTTT.